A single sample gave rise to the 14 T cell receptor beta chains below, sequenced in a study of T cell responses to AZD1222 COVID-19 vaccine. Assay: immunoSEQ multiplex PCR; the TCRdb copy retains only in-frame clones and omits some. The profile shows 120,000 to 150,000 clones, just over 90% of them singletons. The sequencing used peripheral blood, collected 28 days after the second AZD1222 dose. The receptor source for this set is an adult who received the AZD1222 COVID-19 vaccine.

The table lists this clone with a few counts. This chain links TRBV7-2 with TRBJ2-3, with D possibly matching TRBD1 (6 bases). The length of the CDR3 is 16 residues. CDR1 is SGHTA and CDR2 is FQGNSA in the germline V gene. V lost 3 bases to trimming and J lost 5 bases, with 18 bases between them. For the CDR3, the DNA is TGTGCCAGCAGCTTGAGTGGGGGCGCCCCACAAGATACGCAGTATTTT. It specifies CASSLSGGAPQDTQYF.

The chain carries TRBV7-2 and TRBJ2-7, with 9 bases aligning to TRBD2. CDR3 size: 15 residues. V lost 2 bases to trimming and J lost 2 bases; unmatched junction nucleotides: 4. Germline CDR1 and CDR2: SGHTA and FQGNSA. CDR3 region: CASSLMASGTYEQYF. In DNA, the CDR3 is TGTGCCAGCAGCTTAATGGCTAGCGGGACCTACGAGCAGTACTTC.

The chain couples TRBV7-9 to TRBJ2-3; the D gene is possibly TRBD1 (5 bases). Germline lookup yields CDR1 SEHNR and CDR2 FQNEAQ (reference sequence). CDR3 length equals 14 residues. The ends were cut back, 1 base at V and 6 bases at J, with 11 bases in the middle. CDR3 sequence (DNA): TGTGCCAGCAGCTTAGGCGAAGGGGTCGATACGCAGTATTTT. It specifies CASSLGEGVDTQYF.

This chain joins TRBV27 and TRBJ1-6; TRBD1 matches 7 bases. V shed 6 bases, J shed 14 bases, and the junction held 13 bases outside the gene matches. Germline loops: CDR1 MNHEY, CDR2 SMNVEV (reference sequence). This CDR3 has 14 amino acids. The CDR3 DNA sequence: TGTGCCAGCAGCCCCTCCTTCTTTCAGGGGGCCCTCCACTTT. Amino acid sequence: CASSPSFFQGALHF.

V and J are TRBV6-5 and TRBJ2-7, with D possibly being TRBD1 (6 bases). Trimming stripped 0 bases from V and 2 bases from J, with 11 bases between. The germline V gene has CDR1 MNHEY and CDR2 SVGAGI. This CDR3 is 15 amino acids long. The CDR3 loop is CASSYSDRTAYEQYF. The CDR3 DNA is TGTGCCAGCAGTTACTCTGATCGGACAGCCTACGAGCAGTACTTC.

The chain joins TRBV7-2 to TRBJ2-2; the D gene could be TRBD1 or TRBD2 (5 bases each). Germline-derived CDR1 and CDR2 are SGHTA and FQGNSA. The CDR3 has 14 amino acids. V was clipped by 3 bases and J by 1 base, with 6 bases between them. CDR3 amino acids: CASSLGVNTGELFF. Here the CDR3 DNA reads TGTGCCAGCAGCTTGGGGGTGAACACCGGGGAGCTGTTTTTT.

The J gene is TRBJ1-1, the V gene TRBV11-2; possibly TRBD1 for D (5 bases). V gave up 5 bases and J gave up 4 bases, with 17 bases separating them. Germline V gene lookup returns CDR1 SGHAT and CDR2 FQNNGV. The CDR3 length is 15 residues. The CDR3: CASSLEGFRGTEAFF. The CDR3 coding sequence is TGTGCCAGCAGCCTCGAGGGCTTTAGGGGCACTGAAGCTTTCTTT.

CDR3 sequence (DNA): TGCGCCAGCAGCCCGGACGGGACAGGGATAGGGTATGGCTACACCTTC. Residues: CASSPDGTGIGYGYTF. The chain is built from TRBV5-1 and TRBJ1-2; 9 bases map to TRBD1. The CDR3 loop spans 16 amino acids. Germline values: CDR1 SGHRS, CDR2 YFSETQ. V was pared by 4 bases and J by 5 bases, with 12 bases of the junction left unmatched.

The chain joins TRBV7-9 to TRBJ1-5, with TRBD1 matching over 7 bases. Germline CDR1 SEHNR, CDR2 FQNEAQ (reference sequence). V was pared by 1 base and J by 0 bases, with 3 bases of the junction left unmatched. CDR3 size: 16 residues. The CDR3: CASSLDYRGSNQPQHF. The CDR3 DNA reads TGTGCCAGCAGCTTAGATTACAGGGGTAGCAATCAGCCCCAGCATTTT.

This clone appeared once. The CDR3 bases are TGTGCCAGCACGGCGGACAGAAACACTGAAGCTTTCTTT. Amino acid sequence: CASTADRNTEAFF. The chain employs TRBV2 and TRBJ1-1, with a tentative D call TRBD1 (6 bases). Germline loops: CDR1 SNHLY, CDR2 FYNNEI. Trimming removed 7 bases at V and 2 bases at J, with 11 bases between. CDR3 length: 13 residues.

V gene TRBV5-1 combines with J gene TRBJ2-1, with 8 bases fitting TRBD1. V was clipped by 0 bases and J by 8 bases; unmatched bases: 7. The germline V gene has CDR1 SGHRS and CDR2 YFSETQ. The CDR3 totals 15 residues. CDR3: CASSLVSGGIDEQFF. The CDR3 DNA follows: TGCGCCAGCAGCTTGGTGTCAGGGGGCATCGATGAGCAGTTCTTC. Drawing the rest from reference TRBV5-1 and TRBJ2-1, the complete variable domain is KAGVTQTPRYLIKTRGQQVTLSCSPISGHRSVSWYQQTPGQGLQFLFEYFSETQRNKGNFPGRFSGRQFSNSRSEMNVSTLELGDSALYLCASSLVSGGIDEQFFGPGTRLTVL.

The CDR3 loop is CATQRGANEKLFF. CDR3 coding DNA: TGTGCCACACAGCGAGGTGCTAATGAAAAACTGTTTTTT. This sequence joins TRBV14 and TRBJ1-4; D is unclear. Germline CDR1 is SGHDN and CDR2 is FVKESK. This CDR3 is 13 amino acids long. Between the trimmed V and J ends, which lost 10 bases and 3 bases, there was a span of 12 bases.

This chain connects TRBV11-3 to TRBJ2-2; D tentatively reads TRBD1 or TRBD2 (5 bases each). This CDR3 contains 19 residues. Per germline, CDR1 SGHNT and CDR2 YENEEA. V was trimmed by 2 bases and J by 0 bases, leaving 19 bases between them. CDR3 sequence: CASSLNRRGLPPNTGELFF. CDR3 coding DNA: TGTGCCAGCAGCTTAAACAGACGGGGCCTCCCCCCGAACACCGGGGAGCTGTTTTTT.

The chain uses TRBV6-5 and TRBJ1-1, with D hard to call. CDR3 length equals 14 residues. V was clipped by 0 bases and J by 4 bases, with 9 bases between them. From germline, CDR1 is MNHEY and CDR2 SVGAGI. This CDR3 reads CASSYSNGITEAFF. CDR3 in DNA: TGTGCCAGCAGTTACTCGAACGGAATCACTGAAGCTTTCTTT.